This T cell receptor beta chain came from a study of blood T cells in healthy people across ages. The wider study: About one barcoded beta molecule per two T cells was captured by template switching.

Primed by a sample-barcoded 5' primer and a J-beta primer mix, a second PCR proceeded for roughly 7 to 12 cycles. TCRdb called the 5' RACE reads again in MiXCR, with one record for every CDR3 protein. Counted here are about 590,000 distinct CDR3 sequences, about 30% occurring once; the ten biggest clones make up less than 20%. Study conclusions and caveats: Diversity figures based on one million T cells were deemed too low.

In regard to this clonotype: The antigen is unknown. A junction boundary mismatches the germline segment, possibly from a read error.

Germline CDR1 and CDR2: SGHTA and FQGNSA. The CDR3 contains 15 residues. V and J are TRBV7-2 and TRBJ1-2; TRBD1 might be the D (6 bases). Sequences were obtained from blood. This TCR was recovered from a woman older than 75 in good health. The CDR3 DNA reads TGTGCCGGCAGCTTGACCGGGGGGGGCGGCTATGGCTACACCTTC. It encodes CAGSLTGGGGYGYTF.